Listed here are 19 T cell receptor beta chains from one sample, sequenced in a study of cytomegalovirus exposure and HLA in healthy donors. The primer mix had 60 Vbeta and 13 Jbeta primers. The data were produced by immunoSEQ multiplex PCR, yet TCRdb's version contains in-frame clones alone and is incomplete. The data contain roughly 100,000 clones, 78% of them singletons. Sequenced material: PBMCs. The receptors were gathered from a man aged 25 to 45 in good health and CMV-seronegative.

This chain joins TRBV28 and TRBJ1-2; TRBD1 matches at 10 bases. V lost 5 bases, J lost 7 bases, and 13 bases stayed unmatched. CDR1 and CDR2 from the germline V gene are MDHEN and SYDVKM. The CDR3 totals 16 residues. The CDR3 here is CASSGGTGDFRRGYTF. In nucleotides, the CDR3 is TGTGCCAGCAGTGGCGGGACAGGGGATTTTAGGCGTGGCTACACCTTC.

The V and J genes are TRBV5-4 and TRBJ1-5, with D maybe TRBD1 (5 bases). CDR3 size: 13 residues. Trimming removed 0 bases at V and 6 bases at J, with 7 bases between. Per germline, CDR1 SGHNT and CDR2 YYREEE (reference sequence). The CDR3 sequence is CASSLGGGQPQHF. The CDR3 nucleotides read TGTGCCAGCAGCTTGGGGGGGGGTCAGCCCCAGCATTTT. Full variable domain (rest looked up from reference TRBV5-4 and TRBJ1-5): ETGVTQSPTHLIKTRGQQVTLRCSSQSGHNTVSWYQQALGQGPQFIFQYYREEENGRGNFPPRFSGLQFPNYSSELNVNALELDDSALYLCASSLGGGQPQHFGDGTRLSIL.

The chain's CDR3 is CASSEPGTAGNTIYF. The CDR3 region has the DNA TGTGCCAGCAGCGAACCGGGGACAGCTGGAAACACCATATATTTT. This chain uses TRBV9 with TRBJ1-3, with TRBD1 matching 7 bases. The length of the CDR3 is 15 residues. Germline V gene sequence: CDR1 SGDLS, CDR2 YYNGEE. The V gene end was trimmed by 3 bases and the J gene end by 2 bases; junction bases not matched to a gene: 5.

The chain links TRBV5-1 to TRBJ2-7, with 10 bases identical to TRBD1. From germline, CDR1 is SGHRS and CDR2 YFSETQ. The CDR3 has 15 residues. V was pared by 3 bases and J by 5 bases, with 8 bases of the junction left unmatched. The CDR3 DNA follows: TGCGCCAGCAGCTCGCCGGGACAGGGGACGGACGAGCAGTACTTC. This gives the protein CASSSPGQGTDEQYF.

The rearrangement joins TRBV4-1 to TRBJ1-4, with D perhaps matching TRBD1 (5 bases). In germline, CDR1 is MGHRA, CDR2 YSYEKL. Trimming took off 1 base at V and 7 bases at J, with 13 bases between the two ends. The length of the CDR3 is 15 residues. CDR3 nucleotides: TGCGCCAGCAGCCAAGCCGGGCAGGGCCGTGAAAAACTGTTTTTT. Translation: CASSQAGQGREKLFF.

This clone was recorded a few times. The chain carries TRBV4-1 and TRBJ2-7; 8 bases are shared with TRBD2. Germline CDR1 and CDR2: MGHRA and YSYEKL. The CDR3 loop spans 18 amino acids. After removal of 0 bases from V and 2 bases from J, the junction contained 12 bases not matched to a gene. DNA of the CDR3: TGCGCCAGCAGCCAAGATAGGCCTAGCGGGTTATTTACCTACGAGCAGTACTTC. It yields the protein CASSQDRPSGLFTYEQYF.

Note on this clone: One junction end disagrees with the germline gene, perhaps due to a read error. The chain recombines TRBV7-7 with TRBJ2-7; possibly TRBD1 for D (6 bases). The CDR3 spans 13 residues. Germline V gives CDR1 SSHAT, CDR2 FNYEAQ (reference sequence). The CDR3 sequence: CASSPGQGYEQYF. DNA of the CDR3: TGTGCTAGCAGCCCCGGGCAGGGGTACGAGCAGTACTTC.

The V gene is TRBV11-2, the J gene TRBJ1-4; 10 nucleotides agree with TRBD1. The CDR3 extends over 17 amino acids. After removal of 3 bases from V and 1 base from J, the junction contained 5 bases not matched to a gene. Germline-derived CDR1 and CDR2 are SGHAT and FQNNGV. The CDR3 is CASSFGTGARTNEKLFF. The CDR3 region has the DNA TGTGCCAGCAGCTTCGGGACAGGGGCCCGAACTAATGAAAAACTGTTTTTT.

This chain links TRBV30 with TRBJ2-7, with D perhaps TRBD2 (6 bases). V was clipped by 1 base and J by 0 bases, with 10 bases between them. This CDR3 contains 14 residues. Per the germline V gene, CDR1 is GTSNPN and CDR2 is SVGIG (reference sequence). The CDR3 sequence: CAWSGGASSYEQYF. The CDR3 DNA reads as TGTGCCTGGAGTGGCGGGGCAAGCTCCTACGAGCAGTACTTC. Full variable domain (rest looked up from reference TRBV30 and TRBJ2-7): SQTIHQWPATLVQPVGSPLSLECTVEGTSNPNLYWYRQAAGRGLQLLFYSVGIGQISSEVPQNLSASRPQDRQFILSSKKLLLSDSGFYLCAWSGGASSYEQYFGPGTRLTVT.

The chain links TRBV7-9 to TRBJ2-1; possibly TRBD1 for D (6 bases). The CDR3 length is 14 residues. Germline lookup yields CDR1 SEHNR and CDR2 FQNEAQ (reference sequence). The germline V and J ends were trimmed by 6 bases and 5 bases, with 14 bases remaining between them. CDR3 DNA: TGTGCCAGCAGAAAACAGGGAATGGACAATGAGCAGTTCTTC. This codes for CASRKQGMDNEQFF.

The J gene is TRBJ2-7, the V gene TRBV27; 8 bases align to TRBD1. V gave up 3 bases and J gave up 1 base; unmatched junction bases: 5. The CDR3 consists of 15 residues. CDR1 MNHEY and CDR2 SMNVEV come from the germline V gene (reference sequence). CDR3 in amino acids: CASSLVTGGSYEQYF. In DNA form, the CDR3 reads TGTGCCAGCAGTTTGGTCACAGGGGGTTCCTACGAGCAGTACTTC.

The CDR3 here is CASSLSGTGGEKLFF. As DNA, the CDR3 is TGTGCCAGCAGTTTGTCCGGGACAGGGGGTGAAAAACTGTTTTTT. The rearrangement links TRBV27 to TRBJ1-4; 11 positions agree with TRBD1. Unmatched junction bases numbered 4, after V lost 3 bases and J lost 7 bases. Germline V CDR1 and CDR2: MNHEY, SMNVEV (reference sequence). The CDR3 runs to 15 residues.

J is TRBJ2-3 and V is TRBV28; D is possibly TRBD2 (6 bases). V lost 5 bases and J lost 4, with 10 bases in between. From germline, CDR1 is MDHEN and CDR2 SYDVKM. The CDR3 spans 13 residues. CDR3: CASSPGSPDTQYF. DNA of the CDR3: TGTGCCAGCAGTCCCGGGAGTCCAGATACGCAGTATTTT.

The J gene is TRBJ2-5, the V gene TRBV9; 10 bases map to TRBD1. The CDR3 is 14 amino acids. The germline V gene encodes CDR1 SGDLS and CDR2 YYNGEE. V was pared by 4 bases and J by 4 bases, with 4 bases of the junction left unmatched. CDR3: CASSKDRGLETQYF. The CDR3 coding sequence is TGTGCCAGCAGCAAGGACAGGGGGTTAGAGACCCAGTACTTC.

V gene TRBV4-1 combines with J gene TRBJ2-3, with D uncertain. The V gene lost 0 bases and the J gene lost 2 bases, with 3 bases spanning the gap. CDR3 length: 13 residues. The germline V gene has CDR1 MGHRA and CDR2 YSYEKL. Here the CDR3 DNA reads TGCGCCAGCAGCCAAGACAACACAGATACGCAGTATTTT. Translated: CASSQDNTDTQYF.

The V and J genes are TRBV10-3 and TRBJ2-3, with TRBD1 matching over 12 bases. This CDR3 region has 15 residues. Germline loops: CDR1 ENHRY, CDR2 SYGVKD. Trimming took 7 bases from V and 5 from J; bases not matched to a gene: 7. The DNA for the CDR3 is TGTGCCATCACCTACAGGGACAGGGGGCGAGATACGCAGTATTTT. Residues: CAITYRDRGRDTQYF.

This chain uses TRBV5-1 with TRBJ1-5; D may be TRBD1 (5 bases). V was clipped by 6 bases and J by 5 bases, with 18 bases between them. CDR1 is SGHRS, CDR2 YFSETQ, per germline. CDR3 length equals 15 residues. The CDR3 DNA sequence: TGCGCCAGCAAGGAGGGGCGGGGCGCGGATCAGCCCCAGCATTTT. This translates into CASKEGRGADQPQHF.

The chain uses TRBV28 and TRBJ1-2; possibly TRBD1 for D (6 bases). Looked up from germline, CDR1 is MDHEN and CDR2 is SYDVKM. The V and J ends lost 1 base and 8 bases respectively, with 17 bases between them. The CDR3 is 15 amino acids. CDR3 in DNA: TGTGCCAGCAGTTTATTACAGACTGTAGGGACAGGCTACACCTTC. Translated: CASSLLQTVGTGYTF.

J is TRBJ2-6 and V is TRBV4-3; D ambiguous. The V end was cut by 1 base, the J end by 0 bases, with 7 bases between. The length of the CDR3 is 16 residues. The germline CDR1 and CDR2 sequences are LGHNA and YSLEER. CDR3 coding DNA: TGCGCCAGCAGCCAAGGGTTAGTCTCTGGGGCCAACGTCCTGACTTTC. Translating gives CASSQGLVSGANVLTF.